These T cell receptor beta chains were read from a single sample in a study of shared clonotypes between healthy human individuals. Sequencing used immunoSEQ multiplex PCR; TCRdb keeps in-frame clones, though not all of them. The sample carries hundreds of thousands of clones, more than 70% recorded once. Sequenced: memory CD4+ T cells sorted from blood. These TCRs come from a woman aged 25 to 39 in good health. Both conserved end residues are part of each CDR3. A D gene is named only where the DNA matches it firmly. Clone size is given for some rows only: seen once, a few or many times, or a class if the clone is expanded.

clone size | J gene | V gene | D gene | CDR3 DNA | CDR3 protein
- | TRBJ2-3 | TRBV30 | - | TGTGCCTGGAGTGTAGGTAGGAGCACAGATACGCAGTATTTT | CAWSVGRSTDTQYF
- | TRBJ2-3 | TRBV5-5 | - | TGTGCCAGCAGCTTGACTGGTCATACAGATACGCAGTATTTT | CASSLTGHTDTQYF
- | TRBJ2-5 | TRBV5-1 | - | TGCGCCAGCAGCCCGGGGCGGATCGAGACCCAGTACTTC | CASSPGRIETQYF
- | TRBJ2-7 | TRBV10-2 | TRBD2 | TGCGCCAGCAGTGAGCGGCTGGGTGGACTAGCGGGGGGTGGATACGAGCAGTACTTC | CASSERLGGLAGGGYEQYF
- | TRBJ2-2 | TRBV5-4 | TRBD2 | TGTGCCAGCACTGCTAGCGGCCCCACCGGGGAGCTGTTTTTT | CASTASGPTGELFF
- | TRBJ2-3 | TRBV5-4 | TRBD2 | TGTGCCAGCAGCGTGGACCAGAGCGGGATCACAGATACGCAGTATTTT | CASSVDQSGITDTQYF
- | TRBJ1-2 | TRBV5-8 | - | TGTGCCAGCAGCTCGAGGGTGGGTGGCTACACCTTC | CASSSRVGGYTF
- | TRBJ2-5 | TRBV7-2 | - | TGTGCCAGCAGCGTCGTGGCACTGCTAGATCAAGAGACCCAGTACTTC | CASSVVALLDQETQYF
many | TRBJ1-2 | TRBV27 | - | TGTGCCAGCAGTTTTGCCGGGGGCAGCTATGGCTACACCTTC | CASSFAGGSYGYTF
- | TRBJ2-1 | TRBV10-3 | TRBD1 | TGTGCCAGTACGGGACAGGGTTACAATGAGCAGTTCTTC | CASTGQGYNEQFF
few | TRBJ2-6 | TRBV28 | TRBD2 | TGTGCCAGCAGTTTGTTTAGCGGGAGGGTCTTTGGGGCCAACGTCCTGACTTTC | CASSLFSGRVFGANVLTF
- | TRBJ2-7 | TRBV5-4 | TRBD2 | TGTGCCAGCAGCTTGGAGTCTAGCGGGATCTACGAGCAGTACTTC | CASSLESSGIYEQYF
once | TRBJ1-1 | TRBV30 | TRBD1 | TGTGCCTGGCAGAAGCCAGGGGGTCGGGTCACTGAAGCTTTCTTT | CAWQKPGGRVTEAFF
- | TRBJ2-5 | TRBV7-8 | - | TGTGCCAGCAGCTTATTGTCCGGGGGCCAGTACTTC | CASSLLSGGQYF
- | TRBJ2-7 | TRBV11-2 | TRBD2 | TGTGCCAGCAGCTTACCTCGACTAGCGGGAGGATACGAGCAGTACTTC | CASSLPRLAGGYEQYF